What follows describes a single TCR beta chain. The protocol was immunoSEQ multiplex PCR, while the TCRdb copy is restricted to in-frame clones and leaves out a portion. The profile shows some 40,000 clones, just under 95% of them singletons. These data belong to a study of T cell changes during pregnancy in multiple sclerosis. The CDR3 covers 13 residues. Germline assignment: CDR1 SGHNT and CDR2 YENEEA. Trimming cost V 1 base and J 9 bases, with 10 bases left between them. The sequence derives from a female donor with multiple sclerosis, enrolled in a pregnancy study. Sequencing used CD8+ T cells from peripheral blood mononuclear cells, obtained in the third trimester of pregnancy. The chain carries TRBV11-3 and TRBJ2-1; D is unclear. The CDR3 loop reads CASSLVPRFEQFF. CDR3 nucleotide sequence: TGTGCCAGCAGCTTAGTTCCTAGATTTGAGCAGTTCTTC.